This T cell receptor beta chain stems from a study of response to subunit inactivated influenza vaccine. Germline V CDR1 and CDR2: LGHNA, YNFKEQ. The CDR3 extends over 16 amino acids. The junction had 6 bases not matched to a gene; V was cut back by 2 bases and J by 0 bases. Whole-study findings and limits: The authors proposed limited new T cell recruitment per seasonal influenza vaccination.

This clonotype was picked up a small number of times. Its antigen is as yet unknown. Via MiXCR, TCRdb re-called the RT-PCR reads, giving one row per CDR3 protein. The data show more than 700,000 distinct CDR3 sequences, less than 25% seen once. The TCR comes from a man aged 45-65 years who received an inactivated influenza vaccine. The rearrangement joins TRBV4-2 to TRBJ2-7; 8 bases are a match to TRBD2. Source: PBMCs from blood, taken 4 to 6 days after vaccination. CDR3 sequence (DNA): TGTGCCAGCAGCCAACCGGGGGGGGTGGGCTCCTACGAGCAGTACTTC. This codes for CASSQPGGVGSYEQYF.